This T cell receptor (beta chain) is from a study of T cells after yellow fever vaccination. MiXCR was run by TCRdb on the 5' RACE reads, yielding one entry per CDR3 protein. The top ten clones hold about a third of a sample with 170,000 or so distinct CDR3 sequences, approximately 9.7% of them seen once. Concerning this clonotype: Antigen specificity is unknown.

Whole-study results and caveats: Detected again after the booster were most primary-vaccination clones, at about 96% CD4 and nearly 90% CD8.

The CDR3 loop spans 16 amino acids. Trimming took 1 base from V and 0 from J, leaving 11 bases between them. The germline CDR1 and CDR2 sequences are MGHRA and YSYEKL. The origin of this receptor is a man aged 18-30 years who received the YFV17D yellow fever vaccine. This chain connects TRBV4-1 to TRBJ2-3; perhaps TRBD1 as D (5 bases). The starting material was CD8+ T cells sorted from PBMCs, obtained 45 days after the yellow fever booster vaccination. The CDR3, as DNA: TGCGCCAGCAGCCAAGTGGGGCTAACTAGCACAGATACGCAGTATTTT. Its protein product is CASSQVGLTSTDTQYF.